This T cell receptor (beta chain) appears in the sequencing data of a study of T cells after somatic rescue of genetic block (TCRdb year 2020). Background on the whole study: The study assessed how robust, over the long term, a T-cell system was when the system had developed through somatic rescue of a genetic block in T-cell development.

As regards this clone: Its binding antigen is unknown. Base-call qualities are not available, and no considerably larger clone is one nucleotide away.

The library was generated by the immunoSEQ multiplex PCR assay. TCRdb limited this immuneACCESS table to in-frame rearrangements with V and J called. A share of clones is missing; checked studies link under half to unresolved V genes, and the rest is unexplained. This sample gives roughly 70,000 clones in total; about 90% of them show up just once. Of the sample, around 3% falls within the top ten clones. The source material was peripheral blood mononuclear cells (PBMCs). The source is a man aged 35-49 years.

DNA sequence: TGCATTCCCGGAACAGGGCAATCCTACGAGCAGTACTTC. This is translated as CIPGTGQSYEQYF. The chain couples TRBV29-1 to TRBJ2-7; the D gene is perhaps TRBD1, on 6 matching bases. The CDR3 runs 13 residues from the cysteine to the phenylalanine. Only the CDR3 portion is preserved as DNA: 39 bases, with reading frame beginning at the first base. CDR1 SQVTM and CDR2 ANQGSEA were looked up in the germline V gene.